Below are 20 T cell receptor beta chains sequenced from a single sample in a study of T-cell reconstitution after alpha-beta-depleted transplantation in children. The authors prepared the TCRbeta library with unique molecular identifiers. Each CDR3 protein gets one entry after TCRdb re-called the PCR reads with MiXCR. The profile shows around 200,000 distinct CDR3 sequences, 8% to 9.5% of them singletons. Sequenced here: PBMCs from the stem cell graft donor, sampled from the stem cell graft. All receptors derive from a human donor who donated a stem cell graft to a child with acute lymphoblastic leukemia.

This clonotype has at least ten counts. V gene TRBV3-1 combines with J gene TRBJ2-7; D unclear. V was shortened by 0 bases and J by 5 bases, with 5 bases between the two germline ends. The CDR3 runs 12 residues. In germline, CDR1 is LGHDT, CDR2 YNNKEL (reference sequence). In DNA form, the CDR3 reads TGTGCCAGCAGCCAAGATCTCGACGAGCAGTACTTC. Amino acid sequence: CASSQDLDEQYF.

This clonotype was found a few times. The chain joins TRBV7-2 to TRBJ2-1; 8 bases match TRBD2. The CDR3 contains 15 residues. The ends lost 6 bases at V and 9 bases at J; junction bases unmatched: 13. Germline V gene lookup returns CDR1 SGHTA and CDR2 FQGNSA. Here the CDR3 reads CASSPPPGGLGEQFF. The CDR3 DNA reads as TGTGCCAGCAGTCCCCCCCCGGGGGGGCTTGGTGAGCAGTTCTTC.

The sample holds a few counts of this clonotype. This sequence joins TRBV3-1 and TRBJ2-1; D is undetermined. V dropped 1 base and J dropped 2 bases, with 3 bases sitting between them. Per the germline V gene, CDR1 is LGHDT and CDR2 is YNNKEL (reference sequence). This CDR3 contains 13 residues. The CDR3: CASSQAPYNEQFF. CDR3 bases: TGTGCCAGCAGCCAAGCTCCCTACAATGAGCAGTTCTTC.

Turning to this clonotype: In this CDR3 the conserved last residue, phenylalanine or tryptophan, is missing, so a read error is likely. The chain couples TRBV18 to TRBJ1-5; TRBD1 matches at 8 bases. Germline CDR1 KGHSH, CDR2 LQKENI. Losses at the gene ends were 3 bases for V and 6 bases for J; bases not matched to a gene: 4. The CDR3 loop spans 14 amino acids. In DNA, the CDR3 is TGTGCCAGCTCACCGGGACAGGCCGCTCAGCCCCAGCATTAT. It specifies CASSPGQAAQPQHY.

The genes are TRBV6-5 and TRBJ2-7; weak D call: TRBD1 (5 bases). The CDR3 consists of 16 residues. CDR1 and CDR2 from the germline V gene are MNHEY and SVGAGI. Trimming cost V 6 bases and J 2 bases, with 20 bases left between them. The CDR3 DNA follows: TGTGCCAGCAGCTTCTCACCATGGGGCCAGCCCTACGAGCAGTACTTC. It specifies CASSFSPWGQPYEQYF.

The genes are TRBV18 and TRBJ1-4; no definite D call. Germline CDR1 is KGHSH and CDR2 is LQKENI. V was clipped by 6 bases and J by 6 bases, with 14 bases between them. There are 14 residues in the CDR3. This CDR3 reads CASSYRGIDEKLFF. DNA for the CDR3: TGTGCCAGCTCCTATCGAGGCATTGATGAAAAACTGTTTTTT. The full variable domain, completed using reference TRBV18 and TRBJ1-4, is NAGVMQNPRHLVRRRGQEARLRCSPMKGHSHVYWYRQLPEEGLKFMVYLQKENIIDESGMPKERFSAEFPKEGPSILRIQQVVRGDSAAYFCASSYRGIDEKLFFGSGTQLSVL.

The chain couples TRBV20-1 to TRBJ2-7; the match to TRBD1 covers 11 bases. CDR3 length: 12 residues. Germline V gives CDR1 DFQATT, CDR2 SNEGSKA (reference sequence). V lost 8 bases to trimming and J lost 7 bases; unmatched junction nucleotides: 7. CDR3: CSRGTGGGEQYF. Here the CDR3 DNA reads TGCAGTCGAGGGACAGGGGGTGGGGAGCAGTACTTC.

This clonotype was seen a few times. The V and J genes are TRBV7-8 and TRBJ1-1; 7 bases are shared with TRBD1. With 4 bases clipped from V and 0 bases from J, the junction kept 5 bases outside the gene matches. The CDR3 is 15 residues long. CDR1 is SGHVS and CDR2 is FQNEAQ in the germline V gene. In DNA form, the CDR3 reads TGTGCCAGCAGCTCCCTGGACAGGATGAACACTGAAGCTTTCTTT. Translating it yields CASSSLDRMNTEAFF.

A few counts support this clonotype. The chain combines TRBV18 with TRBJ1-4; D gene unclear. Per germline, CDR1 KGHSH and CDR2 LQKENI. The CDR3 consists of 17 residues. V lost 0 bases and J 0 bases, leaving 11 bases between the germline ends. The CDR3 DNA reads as TGTGCCAGCTCACCACCGGGTTGGGATTCAACTAATGAAAAACTGTTTTTT. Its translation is CASSPPGWDSTNEKLFF.

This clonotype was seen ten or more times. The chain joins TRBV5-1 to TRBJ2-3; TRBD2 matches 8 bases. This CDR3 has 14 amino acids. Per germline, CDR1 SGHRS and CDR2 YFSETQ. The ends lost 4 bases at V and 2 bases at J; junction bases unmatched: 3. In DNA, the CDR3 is TGCGCCAGCAGCGGGGGACTAGTCACAGATACGCAGTATTTT. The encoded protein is CASSGGLVTDTQYF.

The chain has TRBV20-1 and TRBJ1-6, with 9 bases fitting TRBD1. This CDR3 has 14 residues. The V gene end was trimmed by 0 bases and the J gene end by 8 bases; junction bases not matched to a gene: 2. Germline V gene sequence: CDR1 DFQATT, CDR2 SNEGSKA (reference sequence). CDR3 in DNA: TGCAGTGCTAGAGATCGGGACAGGGATTCACCCCTCCACTTT. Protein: CSARDRDRDSPLHF.

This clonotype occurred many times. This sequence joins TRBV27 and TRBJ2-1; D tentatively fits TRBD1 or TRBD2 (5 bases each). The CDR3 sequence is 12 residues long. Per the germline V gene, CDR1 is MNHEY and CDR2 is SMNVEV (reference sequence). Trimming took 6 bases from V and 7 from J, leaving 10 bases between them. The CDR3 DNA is TGTGCCAGCAGCCTTTGGGGGAATGAGCAGTTCTTC. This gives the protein CASSLWGNEQFF.

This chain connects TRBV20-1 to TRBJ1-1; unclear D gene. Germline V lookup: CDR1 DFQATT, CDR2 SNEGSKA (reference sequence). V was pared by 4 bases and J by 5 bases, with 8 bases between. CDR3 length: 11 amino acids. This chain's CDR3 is CSAKWRTEAFF. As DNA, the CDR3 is TGCAGTGCTAAGTGGAGGACTGAAGCTTTCTTT.

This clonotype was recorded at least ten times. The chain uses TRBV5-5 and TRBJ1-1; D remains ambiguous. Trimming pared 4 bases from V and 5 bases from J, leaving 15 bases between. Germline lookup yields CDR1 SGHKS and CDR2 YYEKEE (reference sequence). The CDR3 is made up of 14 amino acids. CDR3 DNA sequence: TGTGCCAGCAGCCCGCATACCGGGAGGACTGAAGCTTTCTTT. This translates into CASSPHTGRTEAFF.

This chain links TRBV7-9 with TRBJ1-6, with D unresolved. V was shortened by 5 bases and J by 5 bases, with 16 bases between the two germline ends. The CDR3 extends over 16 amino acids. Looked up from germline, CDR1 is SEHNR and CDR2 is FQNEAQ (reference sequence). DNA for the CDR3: TGTGCCAGCAGCGAGCGCCGGCCGGGTGATAATTCACCCCTCCACTTT. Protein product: CASSERRPGDNSPLHF.

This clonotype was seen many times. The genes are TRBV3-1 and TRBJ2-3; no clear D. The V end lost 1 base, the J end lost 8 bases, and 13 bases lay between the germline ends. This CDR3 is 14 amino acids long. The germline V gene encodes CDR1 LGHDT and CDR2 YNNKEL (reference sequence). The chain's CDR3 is CASSQVDATGTQYF. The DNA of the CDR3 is TGTGCCAGCAGCCAAGTGGACGCAACGGGTACGCAGTATTTT.

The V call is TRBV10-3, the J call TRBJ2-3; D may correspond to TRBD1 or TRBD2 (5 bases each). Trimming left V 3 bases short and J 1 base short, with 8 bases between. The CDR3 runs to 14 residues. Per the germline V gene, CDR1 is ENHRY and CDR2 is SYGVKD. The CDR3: CAISEVGGTDTQYF. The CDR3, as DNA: TGTGCCATCAGTGAAGTGGGGGGCACAGATACGCAGTATTTT.

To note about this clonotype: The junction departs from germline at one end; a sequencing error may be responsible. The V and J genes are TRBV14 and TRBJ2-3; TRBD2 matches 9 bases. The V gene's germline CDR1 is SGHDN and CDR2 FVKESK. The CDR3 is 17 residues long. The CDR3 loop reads CAISQDHGTSWPDTQYF. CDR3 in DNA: TGTGCCATCAGCCAAGATCACGGGACTAGCTGGCCAGATACGCAGTATTTT. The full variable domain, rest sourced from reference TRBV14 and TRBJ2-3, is EAGVTQFPSHSVIEKGQTVTLRCDPISGHDNLYWYRRVMGKEIKFLLHFVKESKQDESGMPNNRFLAERTGGTYSTLKVQPAELEDSGVYFCAISQDHGTSWPDTQYFGPGTRLTVL.

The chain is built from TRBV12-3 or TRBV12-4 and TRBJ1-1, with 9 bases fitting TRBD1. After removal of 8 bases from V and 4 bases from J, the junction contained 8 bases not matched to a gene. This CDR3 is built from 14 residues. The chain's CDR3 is CASAGWTGATEAFF. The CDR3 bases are TGTGCCAGCGCAGGATGGACAGGGGCCACTGAAGCTTTCTTT.

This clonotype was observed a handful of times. CDR3 in DNA: TGTGCCAGCAGGTCAACGGCGGGGGGGAACACCGGGGAGCTGTTTTTT. Its translation: CASRSTAGGNTGELFF. The chain links TRBV12-3 or TRBV12-4 to TRBJ2-2; TRBD2 matches at 8 bases. With V trimmed by 6 bases and J by 1 base, 7 bases remained unmatched. This CDR3 contains 16 residues.